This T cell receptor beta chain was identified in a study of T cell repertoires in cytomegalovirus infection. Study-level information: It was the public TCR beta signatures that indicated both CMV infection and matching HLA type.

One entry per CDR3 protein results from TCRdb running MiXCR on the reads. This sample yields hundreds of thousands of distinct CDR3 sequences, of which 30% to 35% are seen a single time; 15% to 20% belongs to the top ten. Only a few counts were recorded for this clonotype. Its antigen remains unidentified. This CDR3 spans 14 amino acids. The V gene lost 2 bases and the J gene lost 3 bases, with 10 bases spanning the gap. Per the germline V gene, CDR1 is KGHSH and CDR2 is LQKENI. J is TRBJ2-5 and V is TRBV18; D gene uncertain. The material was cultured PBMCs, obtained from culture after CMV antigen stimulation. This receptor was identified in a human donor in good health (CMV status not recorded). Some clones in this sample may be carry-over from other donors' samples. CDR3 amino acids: CASSPEQPKETQYF. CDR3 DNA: TGTGCCAGCTCACCAGAACAGCCCAAAGAGACCCAGTACTTC.